This T cell receptor beta chain emerged from a study of blood T cell repertoires in COVID-19. Study in general: Specimens from acute and convalescent COVID-19 originated in the United States, Italy and Spain.

Using immunoSEQ multiplex PCR, the repertoire was profiled, and TCRdb retains in-frame clones only, with some absent. The table records 150,000 to 200,000 clones, about 91% of them present only once. Germline V gene lookup returns CDR1 LGHNA and CDR2 YNFKEQ. With V trimmed by 5 bases and J by 0 bases, 3 bases remained unmatched. The CDR3 spans 16 residues. Cohort allocation depended upon clinical history that participants reported. Recovered participants had two consecutive negative NP/OP PCR tests, healthcare professional clearance, or symptom resolution. The receptor was isolated from a woman under 30 who had recovered from COVID-19. Specimen: PBMCs or T cells enriched from blood (not recorded which). The chain carries TRBV4-2 and TRBJ2-6; 8 bases match TRBD2. CDR3 sequence reads: CASSGGGPSGANVLTF. CDR3 DNA sequence: TGTGCCAGCAGCGGCGGGGGGCCCTCTGGGGCCAACGTCCTGACTTTC.